The 15 T cell receptor beta chains below all came from one sample that was sequenced in a study of T cell responses to AZD1222 COVID-19 vaccine. Sequencing was performed with immunoSEQ multiplex PCR; in TCRdb, only in-frame clones are kept and a portion is missing. The sample holds fewer than 150,000 clones, 70% to 90% seen once. The sequencing used peripheral blood, collected on day 0 of AZD1222 vaccination. The receptors here all came from an adult in good health.

The chain combines TRBV7-6 with TRBJ2-7; 8 nucleotides agree with TRBD1. The CDR3 spans 15 residues. CDR1 is SGHVS and CDR2 is FNYEAQ in the germline V gene. With V trimmed by 3 bases and J by 7 bases, 11 bases remained unmatched. The CDR3 loop reads CASSFDSQGAREQYF. In DNA form, the CDR3 reads TGTGCCAGCAGCTTTGACAGCCAGGGGGCGAGAGAGCAGTACTTC. Full variable domain (remainder filled in from reference TRBV7-6 and TRBJ2-7): GAGVSQSPRYKVTKRGQDVALRCDPISGHVSLYWYRQALGQGPEFLTYFNYEAQQDKSGLPNDRFSAERPEGSISTLTIQRTEQRDSAMYRCASSFDSQGAREQYFGPGTRLTVT.

The rearrangement links TRBV5-1 to TRBJ1-4; a possible D gene is TRBD1 (5 bases). CDR1 is SGHRS, CDR2 YFSETQ, per germline. The CDR3 totals 14 residues. The V end was cut by 0 bases, the J end by 4 bases, with 7 bases between. In nucleotides, the CDR3 is TGCGCCAGCAGCTTGGACAGGAATAATGAAAAACTGTTTTTT. Protein: CASSLDRNNEKLFF.

The rearrangement uses TRBV10-3 and TRBJ2-7; perhaps TRBD1 as D (7 bases). The CDR3 consists of 14 residues. The germline CDR1 and CDR2 sequences are ENHRY and SYGVKD. V gave up 6 bases and J gave up 0 bases, with 12 bases separating them. CDR3 loop: CAISDRDFSYEQYF. In DNA form, the CDR3 reads TGTGCCATCAGCGACAGGGACTTCTCCTACGAGCAGTACTTC.

V and J are TRBV6-5 and TRBJ2-5; D is undetermined. Trimming stripped 0 bases from V and 7 bases from J, with 12 bases between. The CDR3 is 14 residues long. CDR1 is MNHEY and CDR2 is SVGAGI in the germline V gene. In DNA, the CDR3 is TGTGCCAGCAGTTACTCGAGTACCCGAACGACCCAGTACTTC. This encodes CASSYSSTRTTQYF.

The V and J genes are TRBV2 and TRBJ2-7; 12 nucleotides match TRBD2. Germline V gene lookup returns CDR1 SNHLY and CDR2 FYNNEI. The CDR3 is made up of 15 amino acids. The V gene end was trimmed by 6 bases and the J gene end by 3 bases; junction bases not matched to a gene: 6. CDR3 amino acids: CASRILAGGGYEQYF. The CDR3 DNA follows: TGTGCCAGCAGGATACTAGCGGGAGGTGGCTACGAGCAGTACTTC. The whole variable domain, filled in from reference TRBV2 and TRBJ2-7, reads EPEVTQTPSHQVTQMGQEVILRCVPISNHLYFYWYRQILGQKVEFLVSFYNNEISEKSEIFDDQFSVERPDGSNFTLKIRSTKLEDSAMYFCASRILAGGGYEQYFGPGTRLTVT.

The chain combines TRBV3-1 (or the pseudogene TRBV3-2) with TRBJ1-1; 7 bases line up with TRBD1. Germline CDR1 reads LGHDT; CDR2 reads YNNKEL (reference sequence). CDR3 length: 13 residues. V shed 0 bases and J 10 bases; nucleotides not matched to a gene: 5. CDR3 nucleotides: TGTGCCAGCAGCCAAGATCGGGACAGCGGAGCTTTCTTT. Translated, it gives CASSQDRDSGAFF.

The sample holds a few counts of this clone. The chain recombines TRBV4-1 with TRBJ1-6; D is possibly TRBD1 (5 bases). The V and J ends lost 3 bases and 8 bases respectively, with 14 bases between them. This CDR3 has 15 amino acids. Germline V gene sequence: CDR1 MGHRA, CDR2 YSYEKL. The CDR3 region is CASSQAWGNDSPLHF. The CDR3 coding sequence is TGCGCCAGCAGCCAGGCATGGGGGAACGATTCACCCCTCCACTTT.

In DNA form, the CDR3 reads TGTGCCAGCAACATGAACAGGGTCTTAGGTTCACCCCTCCACTTT. This codes for CASNMNRVLGSPLHF. The rearrangement joins TRBV6-5 to TRBJ1-6; tentative D call: TRBD1 (6 bases). CDR1 and CDR2 (germline): MNHEY, SVGAGI. The CDR3 length is 15 residues. V lost 7 bases, J lost 9 bases, and 19 bases lay in between.

This clone came up a few times. This chain's CDR3 is CASSLANREGGETQYF. The CDR3 DNA reads as TGCGCCAGCAGCTTGGCCAACAGGGAAGGAGGCGAGACCCAGTACTTC. The chain uses TRBV5-1 and TRBJ2-5; perhaps TRBD1 as D (6 bases). Trimming pared 0 bases from V and 5 bases from J, leaving 17 bases between. The CDR3 is made up of 16 amino acids. The germline CDR1 and CDR2 sequences are SGHRS and YFSETQ.

The chain combines TRBV27 with TRBJ1-2; a possible D gene is TRBD1 (6 bases). Looked up from germline, CDR1 is MNHEY and CDR2 is SMNVEV (reference sequence). Deletions cut 6 bases from V and 0 bases from J, with 14 bases between. This CDR3 region has 15 residues. CDR3 nucleotide sequence: TGTGCCAGCAGATCTGGGGGCGCGGCTAACTATGGCTACACCTTC. The encoded protein is CASRSGGAANYGYTF.

The V call is TRBV19, the J call TRBJ2-5, with 13 bases aligning to TRBD2. With 5 bases clipped from V and 5 bases from J, the junction kept 8 bases outside the gene matches. Looked up from germline, CDR1 is LNHDA and CDR2 is SQIVND (reference sequence). This CDR3 is built from 16 residues. The CDR3 is CASSSRGLAGTETQYF. CDR3 sequence (DNA): TGTGCCAGTAGTTCAAGGGGACTAGCGGGAACGGAGACCCAGTACTTC.

This chain connects TRBV15 to TRBJ2-1; D gene uncertain. CDR1 and CDR2 (germline): LNHNV, YYDKDF (reference sequence). CDR3 length equals 11 residues. V lost 3 bases and J 10 bases, leaving 7 bases between the germline ends. The DNA for the CDR3 is TGTGCCACCAGCAGTATTGAGGAGCAGTTCTTC. Protein: CATSSIEEQFF.

This clone was detected once. This rearrangement joins TRBV28 to TRBJ1-6; TRBD1 matches at 7 bases. Trimming at V came to 11 bases and at J to 9 bases, leaving 10 bases not matched to a gene. The CDR3 runs to 13 residues. The germline gives CDR1 MDHEN, CDR2 SYDVKM. The CDR3 DNA sequence: TGTGCCGGGCGGGACAGAACCCTTTCACCCCTCCACTTT. Translated, it gives CAGRDRTLSPLHF.

Ten or more counts support this clone. This sequence joins TRBV5-1 and TRBJ1-5; possible D gene TRBD1, 5 bases. The CDR3 consists of 15 residues. Trimming stripped 4 bases from V and 2 bases from J, with 13 bases between. CDR1 is SGHRS, CDR2 YFSETQ, per germline. CDR3 DNA sequence: TGCGCCAGCAGCATTGGGGGATCGGGCAATCAGCCCCAGCATTTT. It translates to CASSIGGSGNQPQHF.

The chain is built from TRBV7-2 and TRBJ2-3; D remains unclear. Trimming took off 10 bases at V and 5 bases at J, with 10 bases between the two ends. Germline lookup yields CDR1 SGHTA and CDR2 FQGNSA. This CDR3 has 11 amino acids. CDR3 DNA: TGTGCCACCATAGGGCTAGATACGCAGTATTTT. Translating gives CATIGLDTQYF. Full variable domain (missing parts from reference TRBV7-2 and TRBJ2-3): GAGVSQSPSNKVTEKGKDVELRCDPISGHTALYWYRQSLGQGLEFLIYFQGNSAPDKSGLPSDRFSAERTGGSVSTLTIQRTQQEDSAVYLCATIGLDTQYFGPGTRLTVL.